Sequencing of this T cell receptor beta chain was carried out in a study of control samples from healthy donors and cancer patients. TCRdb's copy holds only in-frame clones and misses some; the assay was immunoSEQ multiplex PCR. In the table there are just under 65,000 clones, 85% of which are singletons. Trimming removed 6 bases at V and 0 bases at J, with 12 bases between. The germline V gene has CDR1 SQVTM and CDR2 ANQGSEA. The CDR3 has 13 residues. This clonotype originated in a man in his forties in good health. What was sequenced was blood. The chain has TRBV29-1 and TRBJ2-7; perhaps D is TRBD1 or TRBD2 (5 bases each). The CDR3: CSVRDRSSYEQYF. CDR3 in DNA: TGCAGCGTGAGGGACCGATCCTCCTACGAGCAGTACTTC.